This T cell receptor (beta chain) emerged from a study of T-cell memory formation after mild COVID-19. As for this clonotype: The junction does not match germline at one end; this may be a read error.

Germline CDR1 and CDR2: SSHAT and FNYEAQ (reference sequence). This CDR3 contains 11 residues. TCRdb independently ran MiXCR on the 5' RACE reads; one entry per CDR3 protein. The sample consists of about 88,000 distinct CDR3 sequences, around a quarter of them appearing once. The chain is built from TRBV7-7 and TRBJ2-2, with D hard to call. This clonotype originated in a man aged 18 to 30 who had mild COVID-19 (a few samples of this study predate the infection). Cell type and time point are not known. Sequencing was performed on PBMCs or a T cell subset sorted from them (not recorded which). The CDR3 loop reads CASIISGELFF. As DNA, the CDR3 is TGTGCTAGCATTATCTCCGGGGAGCTGTTTTTT.